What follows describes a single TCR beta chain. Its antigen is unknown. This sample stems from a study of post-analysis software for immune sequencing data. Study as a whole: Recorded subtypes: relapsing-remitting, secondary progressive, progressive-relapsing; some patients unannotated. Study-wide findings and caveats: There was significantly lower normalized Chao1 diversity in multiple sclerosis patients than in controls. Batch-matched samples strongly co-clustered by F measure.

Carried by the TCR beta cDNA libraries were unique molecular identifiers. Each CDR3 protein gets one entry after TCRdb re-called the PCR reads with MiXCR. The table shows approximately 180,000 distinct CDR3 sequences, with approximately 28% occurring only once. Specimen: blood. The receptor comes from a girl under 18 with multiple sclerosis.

This CDR3 is CASSLGYRDTQYF. In nucleotides, the CDR3 is TGCGCCAGCAGCTTGGGATATAGAGATACGCAGTATTTT. This rearrangement joins TRBV5-1 to TRBJ2-3, with D hard to call. The ends were cut back, 0 bases at V and 5 bases at J, with 7 bases in the middle. The germline V gene has CDR1 SGHRS and CDR2 YFSETQ. The CDR3 runs 13 residues.